This TCR beta chain appears in the sequencing data of a study of blood T cell repertoires in COVID-19. Profiled with immunoSEQ multiplex PCR; TCRdb holds only in-frame clones, not every one. Of a few hundred thousand clones in the sample, about 90% are singletons; the top ten hold roughly a tenth. Residents of under 25 US areas, aged roughly 18 to 95 years, made up the participants. Each participant's cohort was designated according to participant-reported clinical history. Donors of Cohort 3 who recovered were those that had two negative PCRs, clearance, or symptom resolution. V was pared by 4 bases and J by 4 bases, with 2 bases of the junction left unmatched. Germline assignment: CDR1 MRHNA and CDR2 SNTAGT. The CDR3 spans 15 residues.

Sequences were obtained from PBMCs or T cells enriched from blood (not recorded which). This chain connects TRBV6-4 to TRBJ2-1, with 12 nucleotides matching TRBD1. This clonotype was sampled from a woman in her thirties who had recovered from COVID-19. CDR3 loop: CASSGGQGAYNEQFF. The CDR3 bases are TGTGCCAGCAGTGGGGGACAGGGGGCATACAATGAGCAGTTCTTC.